The rows below give T cell receptor beta chains drawn from one sample of a study of CXCR3-negative and CXCR3-positive naive CD8 T cells. TCRdb reprocessed the 5' RACE reads, keeping one entry per CDR3 protein, no DNA. This sample's table reports about 140,000 distinct CDR3 sequences. The specimen sequenced was naive CXCR3+ CD8+ T cells from blood. These receptors were obtained from a human donor in good health. Some clones in this sample may be carry-over from other donors' samples. The CDR3 runs from the conserved cysteine through the conserved F or W.

j_call,v_call,cdr3_length,cdr3_aa
TRBJ2-7,TRBV5-6,17,CASSPELAGGISYEQYF
TRBJ2-7,TRBV6-5,15,CASSYLGISSYEQYF
TRBJ2-2,TRBV4-3,18,CASSQDRIGTSETGELFF
TRBJ2-5,TRBV20-1,12,CSARRLEETQYF
TRBJ2-3,TRBV29-1,12,CSVEGNTDTQYF
TRBJ1-1,TRBV7-8,12,CASSLEAIEAFF
TRBJ2-1,TRBV28,17,CASSSRRLLSSYNEQFF
TRBJ2-7,TRBV28,16,CASSPPRVGVSYEQYF
TRBJ2-5,TRBV9,16,CASSVVAGGALETQYF
TRBJ1-3,TRBV20-1,14,CSARPYSSGNTIYF
TRBJ2-1,TRBV29-1,11,CSVLLGGEQFF
TRBJ2-7,TRBV12-5,15,CASGSRCTRGYEQYF